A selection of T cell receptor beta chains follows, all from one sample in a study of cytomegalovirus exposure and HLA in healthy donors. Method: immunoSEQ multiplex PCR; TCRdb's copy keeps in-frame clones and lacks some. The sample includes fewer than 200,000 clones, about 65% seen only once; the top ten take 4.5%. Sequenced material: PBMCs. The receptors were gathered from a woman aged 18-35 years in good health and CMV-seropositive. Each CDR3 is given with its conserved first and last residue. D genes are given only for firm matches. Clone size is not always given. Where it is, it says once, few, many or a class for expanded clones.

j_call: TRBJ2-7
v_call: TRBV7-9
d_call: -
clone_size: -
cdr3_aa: CASSLTGDLYEQYF
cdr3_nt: TGTGCCAGCAGCTTAACGGGAGATCTATACGAGCAGTACTTC

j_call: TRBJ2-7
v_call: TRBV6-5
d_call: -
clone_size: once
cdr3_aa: CASKRYSRGSYEQYF
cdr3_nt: TGTGCCAGCAAACGGTACAGTCGGGGCTCCTACGAGCAGTACTTC

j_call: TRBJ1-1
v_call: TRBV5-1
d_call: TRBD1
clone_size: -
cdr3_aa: CASMTGMNTEAFF
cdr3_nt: TGCGCCAGCATGACAGGGATGAACACTGAAGCTTTCTTT

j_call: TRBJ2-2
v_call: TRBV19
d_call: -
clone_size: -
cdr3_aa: CASIRRGITGELFF
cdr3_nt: TGTGCCAGCATCCGAAGGGGGATCACCGGGGAGCTGTTTTTT

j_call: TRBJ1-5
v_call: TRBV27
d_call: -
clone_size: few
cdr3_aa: CASSLRGNQPQHF
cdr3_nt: TGTGCCAGCAGCCTCAGGGGCAATCAGCCCCAGCATTTT

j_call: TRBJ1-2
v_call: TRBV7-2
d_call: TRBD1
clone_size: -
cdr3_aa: CASSFRDRGNYGYTF
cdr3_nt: TGTGCCAGCAGCTTCCGGGACAGGGGTAACTATGGCTACACCTTC

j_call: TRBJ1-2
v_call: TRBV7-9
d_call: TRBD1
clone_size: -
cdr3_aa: CASSPGQYYGYTF
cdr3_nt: TGTGCCAGCAGCCCGGGACAGTATTATGGCTACACCTTC

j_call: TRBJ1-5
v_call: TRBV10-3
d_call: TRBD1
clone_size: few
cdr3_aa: CAISAGTVLNQPQHF
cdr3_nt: TGTGCCATCAGTGCCGGGACAGTCCTAAATCAGCCCCAGCATTTT

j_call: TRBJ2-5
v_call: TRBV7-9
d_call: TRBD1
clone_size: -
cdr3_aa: CASSHGQGALETQYF
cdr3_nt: TGTGCCAGCAGCCACGGACAGGGGGCGCTTGAGACCCAGTACTTC

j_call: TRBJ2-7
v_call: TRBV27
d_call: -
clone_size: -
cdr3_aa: CASSWTEGGDEQYF
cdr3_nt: TGTGCCAGCAGTTGGACAGAAGGCGGCGACGAGCAGTACTTC

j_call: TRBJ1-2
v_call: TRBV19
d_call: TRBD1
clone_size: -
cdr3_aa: CASEDRANGYTF
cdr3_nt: TGTGCCAGTGAAGACAGGGCAAATGGCTACACCTTC

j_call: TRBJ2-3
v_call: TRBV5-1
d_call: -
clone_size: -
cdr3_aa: CASARQPSTDTQYF
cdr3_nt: TGCGCCAGTGCTAGACAGCCTAGCACAGATACGCAGTATTTT

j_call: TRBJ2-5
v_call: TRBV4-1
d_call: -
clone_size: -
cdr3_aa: CASSRLRGTQETQYF
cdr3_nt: TGCGCCAGCAGCCGACTCCGGGGGACGCAAGAGACCCAGTACTTC

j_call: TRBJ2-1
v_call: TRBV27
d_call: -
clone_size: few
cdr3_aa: CASSLETAPNEQFF
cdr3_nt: TGTGCCAGCAGTTTAGAGACAGCCCCCAATGAGCAGTTCTTC

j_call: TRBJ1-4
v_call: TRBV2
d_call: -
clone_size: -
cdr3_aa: CASREGLGSEKLFF
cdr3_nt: TGTGCCAGCCGGGAGGGACTCGGGAGTGAAAAACTGTTTTTT

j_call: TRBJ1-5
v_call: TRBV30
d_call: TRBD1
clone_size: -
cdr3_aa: CAWGTGPGWPQHF
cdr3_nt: TGTGCCTGGGGGACAGGGCCGGGGTGGCCCCAGCATTTT

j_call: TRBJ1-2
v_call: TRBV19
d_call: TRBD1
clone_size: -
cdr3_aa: CASRQEQGRGGYTF
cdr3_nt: TGTGCCAGTAGACAGGAACAGGGGAGAGGTGGCTACACCTTC

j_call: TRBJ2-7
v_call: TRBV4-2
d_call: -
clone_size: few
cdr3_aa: CANRGSRRQTSYEQYF
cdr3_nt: TGTGCCAATCGAGGGTCCCGACGACAAACCTCCTACGAGCAGTACTTC

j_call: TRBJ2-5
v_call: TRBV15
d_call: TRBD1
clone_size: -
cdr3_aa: CATSRETGGQETQYF
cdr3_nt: TGTGCCACCAGCAGAGAAACAGGGGGCCAAGAGACCCAGTACTTC